What follows describes a single TCR beta chain. Its antigen is currently unknown. The method was immunoSEQ multiplex PCR; TCRdb's version includes in-frame clones alone and lacks a portion of them. The repertoire includes approximately 110,000 clones, 85% to 90% of them detected once, and 2.5% sits in the top ten. This entry comes from a study of T cell responses to AZD1222 COVID-19 vaccine. Study findings and constraints: Rises in breadth and depth of Spike-specific TCRs came after two AZD1222 doses. Just five to seven people given AZD1222 tested seropositive at baseline. Mostly white British, mostly female donors; authors suggested clonal diversity may be underestimated. At 160-218 and 743-854, vaccine-associated CD4 TCRs were dominant, and they spanned spike.

CDR3 length: 13 residues. V lost 6 bases, J lost 2 bases, and 8 bases lay in between. Germline CDR1 and CDR2: ENHRY and SYGVKD. The receptor was derived from an adult in good health. The specimen comprised peripheral blood, sampled on day 0 of AZD1222 vaccination. The chain links TRBV10-3 to TRBJ1-3, with D perhaps matching TRBD1 (5 bases). In DNA, the CDR3 is TGTGCCATCAGCTCGGGGGCTGGAAACACCATATATTTT. Amino acids: CAISSGAGNTIYF.